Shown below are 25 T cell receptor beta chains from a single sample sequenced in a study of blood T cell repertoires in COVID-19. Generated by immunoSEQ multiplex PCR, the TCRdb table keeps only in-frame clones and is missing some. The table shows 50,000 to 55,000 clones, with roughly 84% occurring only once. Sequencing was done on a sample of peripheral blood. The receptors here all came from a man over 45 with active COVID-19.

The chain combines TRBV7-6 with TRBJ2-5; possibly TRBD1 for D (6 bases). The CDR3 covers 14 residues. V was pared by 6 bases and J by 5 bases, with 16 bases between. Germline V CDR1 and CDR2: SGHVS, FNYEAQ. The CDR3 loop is CASSYTGFTETQYF. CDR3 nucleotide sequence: TGTGCCAGCAGTTATACAGGGTTTACGGAGACCCAGTACTTC.

CDR3 loop: CASSYRGRIQEQYF. Here the CDR3 DNA reads TGTGCCAGCAGTTACAGGGGGCGGATTCAGGAGCAGTACTTC. This chain uses TRBV27 with TRBJ2-7, with TRBD1 matching over 9 bases. Trimming removed 4 bases from V and 7 bases from J; junction bases left unmatched: 8. Germline V gene data show CDR1 as MNHEY and CDR2 as SMNVEV (reference sequence). The CDR3 has 14 amino acids.

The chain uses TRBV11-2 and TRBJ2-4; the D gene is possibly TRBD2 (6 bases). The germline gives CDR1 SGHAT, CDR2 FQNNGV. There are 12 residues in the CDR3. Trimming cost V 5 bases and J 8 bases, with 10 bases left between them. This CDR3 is CASSGGGDIQYF. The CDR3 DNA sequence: TGTGCCAGCAGCGGAGGAGGGGACATTCAGTACTTC.

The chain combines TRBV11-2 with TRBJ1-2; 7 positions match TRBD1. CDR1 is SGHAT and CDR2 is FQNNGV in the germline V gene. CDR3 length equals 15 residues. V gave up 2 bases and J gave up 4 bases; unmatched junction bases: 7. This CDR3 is CASSLNGQVGYGYTF. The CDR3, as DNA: TGTGCCAGCAGCTTAAACGGACAGGTCGGCTATGGCTACACCTTC.

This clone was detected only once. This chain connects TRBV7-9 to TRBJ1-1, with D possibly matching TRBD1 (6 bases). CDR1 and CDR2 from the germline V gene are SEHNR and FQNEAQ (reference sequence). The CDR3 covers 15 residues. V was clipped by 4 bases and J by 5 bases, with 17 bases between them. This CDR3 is CASSSSAGAGTEAFF. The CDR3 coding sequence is TGTGCCAGCAGCTCAAGCGCGGGGGCAGGTACTGAAGCTTTCTTT.

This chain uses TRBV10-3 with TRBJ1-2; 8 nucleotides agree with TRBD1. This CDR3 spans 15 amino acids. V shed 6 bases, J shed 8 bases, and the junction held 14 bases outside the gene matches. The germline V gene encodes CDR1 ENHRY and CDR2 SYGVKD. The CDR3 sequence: CAIREGGQGASGYTF. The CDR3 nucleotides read TGTGCCATCAGGGAGGGCGGACAGGGAGCGTCGGGCTACACCTTC.

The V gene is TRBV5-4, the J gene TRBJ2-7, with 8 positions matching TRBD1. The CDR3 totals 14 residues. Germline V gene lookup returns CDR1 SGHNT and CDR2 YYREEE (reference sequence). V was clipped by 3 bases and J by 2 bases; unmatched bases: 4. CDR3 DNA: TGTGCCAGCAGCTCGGGACAGGATCCCTACGAGCAGTACTTC. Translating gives CASSSGQDPYEQYF.

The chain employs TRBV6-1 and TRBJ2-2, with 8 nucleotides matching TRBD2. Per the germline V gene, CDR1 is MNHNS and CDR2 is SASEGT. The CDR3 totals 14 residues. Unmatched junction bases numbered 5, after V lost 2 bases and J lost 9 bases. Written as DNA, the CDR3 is TGTGCCAGCAGTGAACGGGGGGGGTTGAGGGAGCTGTTTTTT. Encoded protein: CASSERGGLRELFF.

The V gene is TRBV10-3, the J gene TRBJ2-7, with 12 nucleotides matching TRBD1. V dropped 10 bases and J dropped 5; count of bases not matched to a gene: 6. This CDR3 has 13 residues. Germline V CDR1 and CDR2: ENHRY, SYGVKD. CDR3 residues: CATLGQGADEQYF. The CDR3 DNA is TGTGCCACCCTGGGACAGGGGGCCGACGAGCAGTACTTC.

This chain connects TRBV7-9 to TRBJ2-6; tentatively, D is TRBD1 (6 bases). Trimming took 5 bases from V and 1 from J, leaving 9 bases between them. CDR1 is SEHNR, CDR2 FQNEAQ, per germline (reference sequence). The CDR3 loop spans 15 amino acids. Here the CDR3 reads CASSPGQSGANVLTF. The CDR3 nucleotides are TGTGCCAGCAGCCCCGGACAGTCTGGGGCCAACGTCCTGACTTTC.

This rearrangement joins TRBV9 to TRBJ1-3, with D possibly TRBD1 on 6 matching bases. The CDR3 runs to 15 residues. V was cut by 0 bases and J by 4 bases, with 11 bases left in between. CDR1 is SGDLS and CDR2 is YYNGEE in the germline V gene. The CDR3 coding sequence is TGTGCCAGCAGCGTAGAACAGGGTCTAGGAAACACCATATATTTT. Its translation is CASSVEQGLGNTIYF.

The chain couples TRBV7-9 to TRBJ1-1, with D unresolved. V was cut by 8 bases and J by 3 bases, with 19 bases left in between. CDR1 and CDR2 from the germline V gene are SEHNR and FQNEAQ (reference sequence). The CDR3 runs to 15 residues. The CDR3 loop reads CASLSLGSSDTEAFF. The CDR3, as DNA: TGTGCCAGCTTGTCCCTAGGGAGTAGCGACACTGAAGCTTTCTTT.

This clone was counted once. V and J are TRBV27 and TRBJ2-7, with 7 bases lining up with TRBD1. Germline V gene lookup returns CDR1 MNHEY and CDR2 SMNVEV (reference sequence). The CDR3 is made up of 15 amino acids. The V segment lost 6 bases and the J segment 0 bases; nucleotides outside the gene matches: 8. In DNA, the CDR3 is TGTGCCAGCAGACCGGACAGGTCGAGCTCCTACGAGCAGTACTTC. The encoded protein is CASRPDRSSSYEQYF.

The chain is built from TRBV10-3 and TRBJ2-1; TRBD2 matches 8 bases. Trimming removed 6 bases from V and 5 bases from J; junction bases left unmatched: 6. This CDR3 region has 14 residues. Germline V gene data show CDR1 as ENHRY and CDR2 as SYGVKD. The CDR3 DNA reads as TGTGCCATCAGGAGGGCACTAGCGGACAATGAGCAGTTCTTC. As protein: CAIRRALADNEQFF.

The CDR3 region has the DNA TGTGCCAGCAGCTTATTTCAGGCAGAGAACACTGAAGCTTTCTTT. It translates to CASSLFQAENTEAFF. V and J are TRBV7-2 and TRBJ1-1, with D hard to call. V was pared by 2 bases and J by 1 base, with 11 bases between. Germline CDR1 is SGHTA and CDR2 is FQGNSA. The CDR3 has 15 amino acids.

CDR3 DNA: TGTGCCAGCAGCTTGATGCAGGGGGGCAATCAGCCCCAGCATTTT. The encoded protein is CASSLMQGGNQPQHF. The chain joins TRBV5-6 to TRBJ1-5; 7 bases are shared with TRBD1. The CDR3 runs 15 residues. Germline V gives CDR1 SGHDT, CDR2 YYEEEE. V was clipped by 1 base and J by 2 bases; unmatched bases: 3.

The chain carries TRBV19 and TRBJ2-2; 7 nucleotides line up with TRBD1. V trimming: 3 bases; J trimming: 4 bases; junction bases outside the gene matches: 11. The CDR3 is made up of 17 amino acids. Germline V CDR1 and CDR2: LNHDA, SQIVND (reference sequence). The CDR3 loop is CASSIIPGQRGTGELFF. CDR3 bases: TGTGCCAGTAGTATTATCCCGGGACAGCGAGGCACCGGGGAGCTGTTTTTT.

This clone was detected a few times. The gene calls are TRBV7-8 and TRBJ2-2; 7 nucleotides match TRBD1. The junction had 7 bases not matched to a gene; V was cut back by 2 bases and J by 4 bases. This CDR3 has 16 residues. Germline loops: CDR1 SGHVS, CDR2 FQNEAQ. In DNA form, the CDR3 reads TGTGCCAGCAGCTTACCGGGACAGTGGTCCACCGGGGAGCTGTTTTTT. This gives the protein CASSLPGQWSTGELFF.

As DNA, the CDR3 is TGTGCCAGCAGCGTGTTAGCGGGAGGGCCTTATGAGCAGTTCTTC. Translating gives CASSVLAGGPYEQFF. The V call is TRBV9, the J call TRBJ2-1; 11 nucleotides align to TRBD2. The CDR3 has 15 amino acids. Trimming removed 2 bases from V and 8 bases from J; junction bases left unmatched: 6. Looked up from germline, CDR1 is SGDLS and CDR2 is YYNGEE.

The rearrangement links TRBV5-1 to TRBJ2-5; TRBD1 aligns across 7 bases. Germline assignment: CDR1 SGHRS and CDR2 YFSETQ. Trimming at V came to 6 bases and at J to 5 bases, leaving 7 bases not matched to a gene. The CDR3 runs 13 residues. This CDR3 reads CASTQGERETQYF. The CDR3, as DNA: TGCGCCAGCACCCAGGGGGAGCGGGAGACCCAGTACTTC.

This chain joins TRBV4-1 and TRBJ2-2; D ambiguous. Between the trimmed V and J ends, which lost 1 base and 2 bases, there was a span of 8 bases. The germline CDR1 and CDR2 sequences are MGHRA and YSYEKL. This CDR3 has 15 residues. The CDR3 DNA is TGCGCCAGCAGCCAAGTCGCAGATAACACCGGGGAGCTGTTTTTT. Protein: CASSQVADNTGELFF.

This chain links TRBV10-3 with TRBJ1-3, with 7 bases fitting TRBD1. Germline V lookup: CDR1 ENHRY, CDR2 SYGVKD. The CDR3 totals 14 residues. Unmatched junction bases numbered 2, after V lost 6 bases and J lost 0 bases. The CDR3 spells CAISRDSSGNTIYF. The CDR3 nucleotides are TGTGCCATCAGCCGGGACAGCTCTGGAAACACCATATATTTT.

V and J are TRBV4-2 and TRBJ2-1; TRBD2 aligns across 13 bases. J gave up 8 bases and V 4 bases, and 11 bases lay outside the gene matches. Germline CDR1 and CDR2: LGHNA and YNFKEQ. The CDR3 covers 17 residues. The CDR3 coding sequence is TGTGCCAGCAGCCCCCGGACTAGCGGGAGTGATATAGATGAGCAGTTCTTC. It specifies CASSPRTSGSDIDEQFF.

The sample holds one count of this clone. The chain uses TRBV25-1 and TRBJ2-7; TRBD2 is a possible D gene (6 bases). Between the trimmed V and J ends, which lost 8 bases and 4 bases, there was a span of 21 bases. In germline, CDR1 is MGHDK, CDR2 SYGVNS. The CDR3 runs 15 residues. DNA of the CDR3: TGTGCCAGCGGGAGGTGGGCCGCTGGGGCGTACGAGCAGTACTTC. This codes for CASGRWAAGAYEQYF.

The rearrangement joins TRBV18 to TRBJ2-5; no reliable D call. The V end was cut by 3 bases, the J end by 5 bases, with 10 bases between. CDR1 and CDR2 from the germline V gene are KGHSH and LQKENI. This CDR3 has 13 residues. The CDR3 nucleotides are TGTGCCAGCTCACCCACTTTATTGGAGACCCAGTACTTC. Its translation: CASSPTLLETQYF.